A single TCR beta chain is shown here with its context. Which antigen it targets is not known. The read ends 3 residues before the CDR3 terminus; that terminus is restored from the germline J gene. The germline V gene yields MNHEY for CDR1 and SVGEGT for CDR2. V is clipped by 8 bases and J by 6 bases, and the sequence between their germline boundaries is 11 bases long. The CDR3, cysteine through phenylalanine, is 12 amino acids long. The DNA shown is the part of the CDR3 that was read: 27 bases, in frame from base 1. Every participant had a single incident cervical HPV16 infection, and prevalent HPV16 infections were excluded. Cervical HPV DNA was detected with MY09/MY11 PCR, and genotyping was done with dot-blot hybridization. Fifteen mL of heparinized blood were centrifuged, and the buffy coat was split into aliquots, frozen at -30 degrees C, and then kept at -80 degrees C. QIAGEN kits were used to extract genomic DNA from the buffy coat specimens.

The immunoSEQ assay used multiplex PCR to amplify TCR beta CDR3 regions from an average of roughly 1,200 ng of genomic DNA per sample. Primer bias was corrected in the assay by using a complete synthetic TCR repertoire to establish an amplification baseline. Amplicons were sequenced on the Illumina platform. Processing in the source paper ran as follows. Error correction of the sequences involved clustering with frequency ratios plus a modified nearest-neighbor algorithm, after which the sequences were analyzed in the immunoSEQ Analyzer using IMGT gene definitions. At each rarefaction depth, TCR richness and evenness were averaged across 20 rarefaction repeats, and any sample with fewer sequences than the depth was left out. Wilcoxon rank sum tests with FDR correction were used to compare V, D and J gene relative abundances between the groups. An intraclass correlation of approximately 96% for TCR richness and an average of about 73% across some 66 gene segments were obtained from the blinded duplicates. The table was pulled from immuneACCESS by TCRdb, which kept in-frame rearrangements only. Such tables lose some clones; where checked, under half of the loss comes from unresolved V genes, and the rest has no known cause. V and J calls and clone size are those listed in that table; D and trimming were worked out from the DNA. The sample's records list about 21,000 clones. The biggest ten clones account for 6% of the sample.

The data derive from a study of T cells in women clearing cervical HPV infection (dated 2018 in TCRdb). Context from the whole study: Cases were roughly 24 women with histologically confirmed HPV16-related CIN3 or worse, including a couple of invasive cancers. The parent cohort enrolled about 10,000 women aged 18 or older in Guanacaste, Costa Rica, during about 1992 to 1995 and followed them for more than 6 years. Cases had a median age of roughly 35 years compared with 38 for controls, and baseline characteristics showed no significant differences between the groups. Since only a few of the women had HLA typing available, the possibility that HLA type was acting as a confounder could not be ruled out. The exploratory proof-of-principle case-control study was nested within the Guanacaste HPV Natural History Study in Costa Rica and compared TCR repertoires across cervical HPV16 outcomes. Among cases, blood sampling came a median of roughly 150 days after lesion detection, with an interquartile range of about 80 to 220 days. Quality controls consisted of five blinded duplicates per group, for a total of around 60 samples made up of approximately 50 participants and approximately 10 replicates. Cases and controls were matched on age within five years and on year of sample collection. Controls were some 26 women whose single incident HPV16 infection cleared within 12 months without precancer or cancer developing. Blood from cases was collected at the visit at which the lesion was first identified, whereas blood from controls was collected once infection was no longer detected.

The investigation overall reported the following: Because the number of T cells in each sample was unknown, differences in richness could reflect differing T-cell content rather than repertoire biology. The cross-sectional design could not show whether the associations came before the infection or were a result of it, and neither effector/memory subsets nor HPV-specific T cells were isolated. Significantly higher TCR repertoire richness was observed in CIN3+ cases than in controls across sequencing depths, whereas no difference in evenness was found. Random forest classifiers combining richness and V gene abundances distinguished cases from controls with an estimated AUC of approximately 0.83. TRBV6-7 relative abundance was lower in cases than in controls (around 0.11% versus 0.16%; Bonferroni P = 0.0008).

Sequenced material: blood buffy coat. The receptor chain draws on TRBV6-2 or TRBV6-3 and TRBJ1-5; no D gene call is confident. The TCR comes from a woman between 18 and 70 years old with a cervical HPV16 infection that either progressed to CIN3+ or cleared (not recorded which). CDR3 bases read: TGTGCCAGCGAGGCCCCCAGTCAGCCC. It codes for CASEAPSQP. The entire CDR3 reads CASEAPSQPQHF.